The sequence of this T cell receptor beta chain was determined in a study of T cell repertoires in cytomegalovirus infection. The wider study: It can be stated that public TCR beta signatures indicated CMV infection as well as a matching HLA type.

This clonotype turned up a few times. Antigen: not known. Trimming cost V 2 bases and J 2 bases; bases outside gene matches: 7. Germline lookup yields CDR1 ENHRY and CDR2 SYGVKD. CDR3 length equals 16 residues. One entry per CDR3 protein results from TCRdb running MiXCR on the reads. In the table there are 150,000 to 200,000 distinct CDR3 sequences, 28% of which are singletons. Study results and limitations: Clonotype analysis showed dominance of the ex vivo response by HLA-C-restricted CMV-specific TCR beta clonotypes.

Sequenced sample: PBMCs. This clonotype was sampled from a human donor in good health (CMV status not recorded). Some clones in this sample may be carry-over from other donors' samples. J is TRBJ2-7 and V is TRBV10-3; TRBD2 matches at 9 bases. This chain's CDR3 is CAISENQRGVPYEQYF. The CDR3 coding sequence is TGTGCCATCAGTGAGAACCAGCGGGGGGTACCCTACGAGCAGTACTTC.